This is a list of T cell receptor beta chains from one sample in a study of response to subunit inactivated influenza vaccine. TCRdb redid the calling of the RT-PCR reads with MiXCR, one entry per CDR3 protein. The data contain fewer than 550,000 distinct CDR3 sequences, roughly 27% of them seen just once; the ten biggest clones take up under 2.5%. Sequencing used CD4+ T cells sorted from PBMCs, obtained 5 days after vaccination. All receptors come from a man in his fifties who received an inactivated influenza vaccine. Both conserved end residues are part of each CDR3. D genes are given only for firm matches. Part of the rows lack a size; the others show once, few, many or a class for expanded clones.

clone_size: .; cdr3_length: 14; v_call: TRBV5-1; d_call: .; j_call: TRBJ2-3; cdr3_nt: TGCGCCAGCAGCTCGGACTTCTTGTCAGATACGCAGTATTTT; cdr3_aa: CASSSDFLSDTQYF
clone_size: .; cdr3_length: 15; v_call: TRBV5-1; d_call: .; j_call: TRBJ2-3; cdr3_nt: TGCGCCAGCAGGAGGGAGGAAGGCCTTGCTGATACGCAGTATTTT; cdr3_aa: CASRREEGLADTQYF
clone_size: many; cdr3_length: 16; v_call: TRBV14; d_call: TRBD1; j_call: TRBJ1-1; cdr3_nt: TGTGCCAGCAGCCTCAACGCCGGGACAGGGGGTTTTCGAGCTTTCTTT; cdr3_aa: CASSLNAGTGGFRAFF
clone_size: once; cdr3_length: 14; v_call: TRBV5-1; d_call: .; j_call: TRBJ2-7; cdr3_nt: TGCGTCAGCAGCTTGGCCGGGGGAGACTACGAGCAGTACTTC; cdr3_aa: CVSSLAGGDYEQYF
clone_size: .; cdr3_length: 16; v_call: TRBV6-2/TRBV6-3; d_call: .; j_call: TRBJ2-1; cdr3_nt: TGTGCCAGCAGTTACGGGGGAGCCCTAGAGGGCAATGAGCAGTTCTTC; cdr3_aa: CASSYGGALEGNEQFF
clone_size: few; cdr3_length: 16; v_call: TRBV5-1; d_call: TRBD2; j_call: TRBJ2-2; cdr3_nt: TGCGCCAGCTCCGGGACTAGCATATCGAACACCGGGGAGCTGTTTTTT; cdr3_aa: CASSGTSISNTGELFF
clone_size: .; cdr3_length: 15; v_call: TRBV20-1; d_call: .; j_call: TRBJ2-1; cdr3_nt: TGCAGTGCTGATGGAATGGGGCGGCCCACACATGAGCAGTTCTTC; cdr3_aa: CSADGMGRPTHEQFF
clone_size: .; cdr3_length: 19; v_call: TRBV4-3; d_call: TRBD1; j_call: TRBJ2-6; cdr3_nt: TGCGCCAGCAGCCAAGCCAGGGGGACCTTCGAAGCTGGGGCCAACGTCCTGACTTTC; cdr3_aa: CASSQARGTFEAGANVLTF
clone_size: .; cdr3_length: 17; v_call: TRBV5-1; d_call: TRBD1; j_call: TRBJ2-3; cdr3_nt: TGCGCCAGCAGCTTGTTCCCCGGACAGGGGGCAACAGATACGCAGTATTTT; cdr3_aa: CASSLFPGQGATDTQYF
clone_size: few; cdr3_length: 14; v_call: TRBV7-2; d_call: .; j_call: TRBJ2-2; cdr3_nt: TGTGCCAGCAGCTTAGCAGGGGCCACCGGGGAGCTGTTTTTT; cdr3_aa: CASSLAGATGELFF
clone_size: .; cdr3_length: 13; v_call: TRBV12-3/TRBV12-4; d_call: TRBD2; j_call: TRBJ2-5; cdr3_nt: TGTGCCAGCAGCGCCAGACTAGCGGCAACCCAGTACTTC; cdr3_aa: CASSARLAATQYF
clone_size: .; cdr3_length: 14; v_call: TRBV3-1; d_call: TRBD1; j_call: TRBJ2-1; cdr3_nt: TGTGCCAGCAGCCTGAGGGGGCGTGTCAATGAGCAGTTCTTC; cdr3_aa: CASSLRGRVNEQFF
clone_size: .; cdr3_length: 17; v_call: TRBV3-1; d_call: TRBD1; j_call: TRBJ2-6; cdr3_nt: TGTGCCAGCAGCCTAGGACAGGGGGCCTCTGGGGCCAACGTCCTGACTTTC; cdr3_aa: CASSLGQGASGANVLTF
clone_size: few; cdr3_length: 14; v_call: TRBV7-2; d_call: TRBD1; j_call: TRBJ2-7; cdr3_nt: TGTGCCAGCAGCTTAACGAGGACAGGGTCCGAGCAGTACTTC; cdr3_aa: CASSLTRTGSEQYF
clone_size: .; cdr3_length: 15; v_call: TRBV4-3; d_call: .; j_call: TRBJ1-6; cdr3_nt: TGCGCCAGCAGCCAAGATCTGACCGGCGGTTCACCCCTCCACTTT; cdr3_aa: CASSQDLTGGSPLHF
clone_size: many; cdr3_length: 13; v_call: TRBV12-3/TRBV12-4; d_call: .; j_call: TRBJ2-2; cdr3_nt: TGTGCCAGCAACTCCTTCAGGAGCGGGGAGCTGTTTTTT; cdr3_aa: CASNSFRSGELFF
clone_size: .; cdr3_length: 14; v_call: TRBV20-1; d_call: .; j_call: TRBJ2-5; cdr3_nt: TGCAGTGCTAGATCCGCCGGGGCAGTAGGGACCCAGTACTTC; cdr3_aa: CSARSAGAVGTQYF
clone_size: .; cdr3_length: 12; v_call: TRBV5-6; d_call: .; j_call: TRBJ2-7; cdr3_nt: TGTGCCAGCAGCTTGGGGTTGAACGAGCAGTACTTC; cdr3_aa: CASSLGLNEQYF
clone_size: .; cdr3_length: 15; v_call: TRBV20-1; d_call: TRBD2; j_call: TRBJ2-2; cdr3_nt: TGCAGTGCTAGAGATGCGGGAGCGCACACCGGGGAGCTGTTTTTT; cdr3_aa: CSARDAGAHTGELFF
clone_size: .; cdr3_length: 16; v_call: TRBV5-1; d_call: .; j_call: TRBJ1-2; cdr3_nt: TGCGCCAGCAGCTCGGATACGGGTGTACGCGGGGATGGCTACACCTTC; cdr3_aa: CASSSDTGVRGDGYTF
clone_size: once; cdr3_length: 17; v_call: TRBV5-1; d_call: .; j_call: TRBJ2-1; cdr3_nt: TGCGCCAGCAGCCCACCGGGACCCCAGGGCCCCTACAATGTGCAGTTCTTC; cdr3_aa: CASSPPGPQGPYNVQFF
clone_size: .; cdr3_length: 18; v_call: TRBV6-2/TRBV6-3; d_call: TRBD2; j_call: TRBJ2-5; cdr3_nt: TGTGCCAGCAGTCACGAAATGAGAGCGGGAGCCTCCCGGGAGACCCAGTACTTC; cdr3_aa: CASSHEMRAGASRETQYF
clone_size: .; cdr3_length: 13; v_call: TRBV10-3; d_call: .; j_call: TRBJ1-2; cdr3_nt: TGTGCCATCAGTGAGTTACAGCCCTATGGCTACACCTTC; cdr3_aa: CAISELQPYGYTF
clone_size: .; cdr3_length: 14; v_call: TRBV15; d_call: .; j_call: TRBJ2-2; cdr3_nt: TGTGCCACCAGCAGAGGATTTAACACCGGGGAGCTGTTTTTT; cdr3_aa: CATSRGFNTGELFF
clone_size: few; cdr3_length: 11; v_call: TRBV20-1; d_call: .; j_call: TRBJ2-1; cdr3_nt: TGCAGTGCTAGAGCTGTGGATGAGCAGTTCTTC; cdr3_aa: CSARAVDEQFF
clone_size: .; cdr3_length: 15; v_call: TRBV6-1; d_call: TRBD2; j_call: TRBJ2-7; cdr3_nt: TGTGCCAGCACCCTTAGCGGGGGGAAAACCTACGAGCAGTACTTC; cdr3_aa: CASTLSGGKTYEQYF
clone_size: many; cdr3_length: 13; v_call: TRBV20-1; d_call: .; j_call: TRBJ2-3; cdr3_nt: TGCAGTGCTAGAGGGGACCAGACAGATACGCAGTATTTT; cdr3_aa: CSARGDQTDTQYF
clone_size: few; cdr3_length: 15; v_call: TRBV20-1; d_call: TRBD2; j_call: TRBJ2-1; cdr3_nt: TGCAGTGCCAAGGCCAGCGGGAGCTCCTACAATGAGCAGTTCTTC; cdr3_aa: CSAKASGSSYNEQFF
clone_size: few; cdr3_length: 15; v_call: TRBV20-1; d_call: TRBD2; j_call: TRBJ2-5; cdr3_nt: TGCAGTGCTAGAGAGTCCCCGGGGGGGAGGGGGACCCAGTACTTC; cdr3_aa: CSARESPGGRGTQYF
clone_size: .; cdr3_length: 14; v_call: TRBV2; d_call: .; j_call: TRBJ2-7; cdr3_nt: TGTGCCAGCAGTGAAGGAGGAGGTACCTACGAGCAGTACTTC; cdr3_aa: CASSEGGGTYEQYF
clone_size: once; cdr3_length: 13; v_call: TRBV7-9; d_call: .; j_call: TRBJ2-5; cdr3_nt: TGTGCCAGGTCCGGTGAGGGCTACGAGACCCAGTACTTC; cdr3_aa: CARSGEGYETQYF